The 2 T cell receptor beta chains given below trace back to one sample, sequenced in a study of CD8+CD57+ T cells in acquired aplastic anemia. The study profiled TCR beta VDJ and CDR3 using genomic DNA as template. TCRdb passed the reads through MiXCR, listing each CDR3 protein once. The sample lists hundreds of thousands of distinct CDR3 sequences, about a third occurring once. Patients included in sequencing had previously demonstrated CD8+CD57+ cell expansion by flow cytometry. The specimen sequenced was sorted CD4+, CD8+, or CD8+CD57+ T cells (not recorded which) from PBMCs. These receptors all come from a human donor with aplastic anemia.

This clonotype occurred many times. The chain couples TRBV10-3 to TRBJ1-2, with D tentatively TRBD1 (5 bases). CDR1 ENHRY and CDR2 SYGVKD come from the germline V gene. The V gene lost 2 bases and the J gene lost 4 bases, with 14 bases spanning the gap. The CDR3 length is 15 residues. The CDR3 here is CAISEEGRGGYGYTF. The CDR3 bases are TGTGCCATCAGTGAGGAGGGGCGGGGTGGCTATGGCTACACCTTC.

This clonotype has just one count. A read error may be the cause here, since a much bigger clone is one base away. J is TRBJ2-1 and V is TRBV9; D is unclear. The CDR3 has 13 amino acids. CDR1 and CDR2 (germline): SGDLS, YYNGEE. CDR3: CASSVSSYNGQFF. The CDR3 nucleotides are TGTGCCAGCAGCGTGAGCTCCTACAATGGGCAGTTCTTC. Complete variable domain (other parts from reference TRBV9 and TRBJ2-1): DSGVTQTPKHLITATGQRVTLRCSPRSGDLSVYWYQQSLDQGLQFLIQYYNGEERAKGNILERFSAQQFPDLHSELNLSSLELGDSALYFCASSVSSYNGQFFGPGTRLTVL.